The 23 T cell receptor beta chains reported below all come from one sample, sequenced in a study of T cell changes during pregnancy in multiple sclerosis. The repertoire was sequenced with immunoSEQ multiplex PCR; TCRdb's copy has only in-frame clones and lacks some. Found here are some 77,000 clones, around nine tenths of them singletons; the top ten hold under 2.5%. This specimen consisted of peripheral blood, obtained before pregnancy. The receptors were sampled from a female donor with multiple sclerosis, enrolled in a pregnancy study.

A single count supports this clone. This chain links TRBV2 with TRBJ2-7; D is possibly TRBD1 (5 bases). Germline V gene data show CDR1 as SNHLY and CDR2 as FYNNEI. Trimming removed 6 bases at V and 4 bases at J, with 16 bases between. The CDR3 extends over 14 amino acids. In nucleotides, the CDR3 is TGTGCCAGCAGCGCGAGCAGGGATTCTTACGAGCAGTACTTC. Translation: CASSASRDSYEQYF.

The rearrangement uses TRBV11-1 and TRBJ2-5; unclear D gene. Germline-derived CDR1 and CDR2 are SGHAT and FQDESV (reference sequence). The CDR3 length is 14 residues. Trimming shortened V by 6 bases and J by 5 bases, and 16 bases separated the two germline ends. CDR3 nucleotides: TGTGCCAGCAGTAACGCGGTTGTCCTCGAGACCCAGTACTTC. It is translated as CASSNAVVLETQYF.

This chain joins TRBV2 and TRBJ1-1, with 9 positions matching TRBD1. The CDR3 loop spans 13 amino acids. Germline lookup yields CDR1 SNHLY and CDR2 FYNNEI. V was pared by 6 bases and J by 6 bases, with 5 bases of the junction left unmatched. CDR3 in amino acids: CASRDRGRAEAFF. CDR3 in DNA: TGTGCCAGCAGAGACAGGGGGAGGGCTGAAGCTTTCTTT.

This chain joins TRBV11-3 and TRBJ2-2, with TRBD1 identical over 8 bases. The CDR3 is 15 residues long. Germline assignment: CDR1 SGHNT and CDR2 YENEEA. Trimming removed 4 bases from V and 7 bases from J; junction bases left unmatched: 8. In DNA, the CDR3 is TGTGCCAGCAGCTCACCCCAGGGGGCTAGCGGGGAGCTGTTTTTT. Its protein product is CASSSPQGASGELFF.

This clone showed up just once. The chain joins TRBV15 to TRBJ2-7, with a tentative D call TRBD2 (5 bases). Germline V gene data show CDR1 as LNHNV and CDR2 as YYDKDF (reference sequence). This CDR3 contains 15 residues. The V and J ends lost 0 bases and 5 bases respectively, with 14 bases between them. CDR3 sequence: CATSRDNRGIHEQYF. The DNA for the CDR3 is TGTGCCACCAGCAGAGATAACCGAGGGATCCACGAGCAGTACTTC. Full variable domain (rest looked up from reference TRBV15 and TRBJ2-7): DAMVIQNPRYQVTQFGKPVTLSCSQTLNHNVMYWYQQKSSQAPKLLFHYYDKDFNNEADTPDNFQSRRPNTSFCFLDIRSPGLGDTAMYLCATSRDNRGIHEQYFGPGTRLTVT.

This clone turned up a few times. The chain couples TRBV29-1 to TRBJ1-1, with TRBD1 as a possible D gene (5 bases). Germline CDR1 reads SQVTM; CDR2 reads ANQGSEA. The V and J ends lost 3 bases and 2 bases respectively, with 16 bases between them. CDR3 length: 15 amino acids. CDR3 protein: CSVDGGWGLNTEAFF. The CDR3 bases are TGCAGCGTTGACGGTGGTTGGGGACTTAACACTGAAGCTTTCTTT.

The chain links TRBV18 to TRBJ2-5; 7 bases map to TRBD2. Trimming cost V 1 base and J 5 bases; bases outside gene matches: 10. The CDR3 runs 16 residues. Germline CDR1 reads KGHSH; CDR2 reads LQKENI. CDR3 in amino acids: CASSPRPAGRTETQYF. DNA of the CDR3: TGTGCCAGCTCACCACGCCCAGCGGGGAGGACGGAGACCCAGTACTTC.

This chain uses TRBV19 with TRBJ1-5; 8 bases align to TRBD1. The V and J ends lost 9 bases and 4 bases, in that order; junction bases with no gene match: 11. CDR1 and CDR2 (germline): LNHDA, SQIVND (reference sequence). The CDR3 consists of 15 residues. CDR3 nucleotide sequence: TGTGCCAGCCGCCCGGACAGGGCCCGGAATCAGCCCCAGCATTTT. It translates to CASRPDRARNQPQHF.

The chain joins TRBV18 to TRBJ1-5, with no clear D. Germline V gives CDR1 KGHSH, CDR2 LQKENI. V was cut by 3 bases and J by 4 bases, with 19 bases left in between. The length of the CDR3 is 17 residues. Written as DNA, the CDR3 is TGTGCCAGCTCACCCGGATTGGAGGAGGCTTTTAATCAGCCCCAGCATTTT. It is translated as CASSPGLEEAFNQPQHF.

V gene TRBV27 combines with J gene TRBJ1-2; 9 nucleotides match TRBD1. After removal of 5 bases from V and 4 bases from J, the junction contained 17 bases not matched to a gene. Germline values: CDR1 MNHEY, CDR2 SMNVEV (reference sequence). This CDR3 is built from 18 residues. CDR3 nucleotides: TGTGCCAGCAGTCCCTTTCGTGGGGACAGGGAGTGGGTCTATGGCTACACCTTC. This sequence encodes CASSPFRGDREWVYGYTF.

The chain uses TRBV30 and TRBJ2-7; possible D gene TRBD1, 5 bases. The germline CDR1 and CDR2 sequences are GTSNPN and SVGIG (reference sequence). Trimming removed 2 bases from V and 12 bases from J, with 17 bases in between. The CDR3 contains 12 residues. CDR3 in amino acids: CAWSQGTLGPYF. In DNA form, the CDR3 reads TGTGCCTGGAGTCAGGGTACCCTGGGTCCGTACTTC. Supplemented by reference TRBV30 and TRBJ2-7, the full variable domain reads SQTIHQWPATLVQPVGSPLSLECTVEGTSNPNLYWYRQAAGRGLQLLFYSVGIGQISSEVPQNLSASRPQDRQFILSSKKLLLSDSGFYLCAWSQGTLGPYFGPGTRLTVT.

In its sample, this clone was seen a few times. The genes are TRBV6-5 and TRBJ2-3; TRBD2 aligns across 13 bases. The CDR3 extends over 15 amino acids. CDR1 MNHEY and CDR2 SVGAGI come from the germline V gene. Trimming took 4 bases from V and 6 from J; bases not matched to a gene: 4. The CDR3: CASSSGLAGVDTQYF. CDR3 in DNA: TGTGCCAGCAGTTCAGGACTAGCGGGGGTTGATACGCAGTATTTT.

This rearrangement joins TRBV30 to TRBJ1-5, with D unclear. CDR3 size: 13 residues. V was cut by 3 bases and J by 1 base, with 7 bases left in between. Germline CDR1 reads GTSNPN; CDR2 reads SVGIG (reference sequence). CDR3 DNA sequence: TGTGCCTGGAGCGTGCAGAGCAATCAGCCCCAGCATTTT. Encoded protein: CAWSVQSNQPQHF.

The rearrangement joins TRBV28 to TRBJ1-3; weak D call: TRBD1 (6 bases). The V gene's germline CDR1 is MDHEN and CDR2 SYDVKM. The CDR3 has 16 amino acids. With 5 bases removed from V and 2 bases from J, the gap between germline ends came to 16 bases. The CDR3 region has the DNA TGTGCCAGCAGTCGAGTCCCCCCAGGGGCTGGAAACACCATATATTTT. Translated, it gives CASSRVPPGAGNTIYF.

The gene calls are TRBV7-3 and TRBJ1-1; D not certain. Germline lookup yields CDR1 SGHTA and CDR2 FQGTGA. V dropped 0 bases and J dropped 3 bases, with 8 bases sitting between them. The CDR3 is 14 amino acids. CDR3 nucleotides: TGTGCCAGCAGCTTAACGGGCCCGGACACTGAAGCTTTCTTT. This gives the protein CASSLTGPDTEAFF.

The chain links TRBV6-6 to TRBJ2-3; the match to TRBD1 covers 7 bases. CDR3 size: 15 residues. Trimming removed 0 bases from V and 4 bases from J; junction bases left unmatched: 4. The V gene's germline CDR1 is MNHNY and CDR2 SVGAGI (reference sequence). CDR3: CASSYSGQGADTQYF. In nucleotides, the CDR3 is TGTGCCAGCAGTTACTCGGGGCAGGGGGCAGATACGCAGTATTTT.

The V and J genes are TRBV2 and TRBJ1-2, with TRBD1 as a possible D gene (6 bases). The CDR3 loop spans 13 amino acids. CDR1 and CDR2 (germline): SNHLY, FYNNEI. V lost 6 bases and J lost 5, with 13 bases in between. CDR3 residues: CASRQGQKYGYTF. The CDR3 nucleotides read TGTGCCAGCAGACAGGGCCAAAAGTATGGCTACACCTTC.

The V and J genes are TRBV7-3 and TRBJ2-3; 9 bases match TRBD2. Trimming cost V 4 bases and J 6 bases; bases outside gene matches: 14. There are 17 residues in the CDR3. The germline gives CDR1 SGHTA, CDR2 FQGTGA. Here the CDR3 reads CASSSPLWRGGEDTQYF. In DNA, the CDR3 is TGTGCCAGCAGCTCCCCCCTGTGGCGGGGGGGCGAGGATACGCAGTATTTT.

The chain recombines TRBV5-1 with TRBJ2-5, with unresolved D. Trimming cost V 4 bases and J 5 bases, with 18 bases left between them. Germline assignment: CDR1 SGHRS and CDR2 YFSETQ. The CDR3 consists of 15 residues. The CDR3 DNA sequence: TGCGCCAGCAGCCTGGCTTTTATGCCGGAGGAGACCCAGTACTTC. Its translation is CASSLAFMPEETQYF.

The chain couples TRBV15 to TRBJ2-1; the D is unclear. V was pared by 3 bases and J by 0 bases, with 9 bases between. Germline CDR1 LNHNV, CDR2 YYDKDF (reference sequence). This CDR3 contains 15 residues. The CDR3 loop reads CATSSRLASYNEQFF. The CDR3 coding sequence is TGTGCCACCAGCAGTCGGTTAGCCTCCTACAATGAGCAGTTCTTC.

The chain carries TRBV6-5 and TRBJ1-2; D is uncertain. CDR1 and CDR2 (germline): MNHEY, SVGAGI. Trimming removed 2 bases at V and 3 bases at J, with 7 bases between. The CDR3 contains 13 residues. The CDR3 reads CASSYEGHYGYTF. CDR3 bases: TGTGCCAGCAGTTACGAGGGCCACTATGGCTACACCTTC.

The chain combines TRBV28 with TRBJ1-2; TRBD1 agrees at 9 bases. Looked up from germline, CDR1 is MDHEN and CDR2 is SYDVKM. The V gene end was trimmed by 3 bases and the J gene end by 4 bases; junction bases not matched to a gene: 9. CDR3 size: 16 residues. In nucleotides, the CDR3 is TGTGCCAGCAGTTTCTACAAGACAGGGGGAAGCTATGGCTACACCTTC. The encoded protein is CASSFYKTGGSYGYTF.

The rearrangement links TRBV28 to TRBJ1-2; 7 nucleotides line up with TRBD1. Germline CDR1 is MDHEN and CDR2 is SYDVKM. V gave up 5 bases and J gave up 4 bases; unmatched junction bases: 7. The CDR3 loop spans 14 amino acids. In nucleotides, the CDR3 is TGTGCCAGCAGTGTGACAGGGTTGGGCTATGGCTACACCTTC. Translating gives CASSVTGLGYGYTF.